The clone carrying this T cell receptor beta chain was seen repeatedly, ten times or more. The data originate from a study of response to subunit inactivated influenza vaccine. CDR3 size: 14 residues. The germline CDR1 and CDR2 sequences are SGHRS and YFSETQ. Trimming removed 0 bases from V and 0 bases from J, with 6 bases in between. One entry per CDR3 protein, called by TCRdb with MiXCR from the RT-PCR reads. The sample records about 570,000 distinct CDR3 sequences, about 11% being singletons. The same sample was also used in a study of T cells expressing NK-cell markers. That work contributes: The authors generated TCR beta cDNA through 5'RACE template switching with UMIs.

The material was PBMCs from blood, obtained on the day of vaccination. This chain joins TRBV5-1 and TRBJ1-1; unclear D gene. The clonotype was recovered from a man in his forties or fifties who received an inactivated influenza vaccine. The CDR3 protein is CASSLEGLNTEAFF. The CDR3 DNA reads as TGCGCCAGCAGCTTGGAAGGCCTGAACACTGAAGCTTTCTTT.